Following are 20 T cell receptor beta chains from one sample sequenced in a study of blood T cell repertoires in COVID-19. Sequenced by immunoSEQ multiplex PCR; TCRdb stores in-frame clones only, minus some. In the table there are about 98,000 clones, around 86% of which are singletons. The sample was peripheral blood. These receptor sequences come from a man aged 50 or older with acute or convalescent COVID-19.

The gene calls are TRBV7-9 and TRBJ2-7; the D is unclear. Germline CDR1 SEHNR, CDR2 FQNEAQ (reference sequence). This CDR3 has 16 amino acids. The V end lost 1 base, the J end lost 1 base, and 14 bases lay between the germline ends. In nucleotides, the CDR3 is TGTGCCAGCAGCTTAGTCGCAGGCCGTCGATCCTACGAGCAGTACTTC. Protein sequence: CASSLVAGRRSYEQYF.

Details on this clone: At one of its ends the junction is not consistent with the germline gene, which may arise from a read error. The rearrangement uses TRBV7-7 and TRBJ2-2; weak D call: TRBD2 (6 bases). The germline gives CDR1 SSHAT, CDR2 FNYEAQ (reference sequence). The CDR3 totals 14 residues. The CDR3 sequence: CASSTGLLTGELFF. For the CDR3, the DNA is TGTGCTAGCAGCACGGGACTCCTCACCGGGGAGCTGTTTTTT.

The chain recombines TRBV6-6 with TRBJ1-5; the D gene is possibly TRBD1 (6 bases). This CDR3 spans 16 amino acids. Germline CDR1 and CDR2: MNHNY and SVGAGI (reference sequence). Between the trimmed V and J ends, which lost 6 bases and 0 bases, there was a span of 15 bases. This CDR3 reads CASRDPGQFSNQPQHF. The CDR3 DNA follows: TGTGCCAGCAGGGACCCCGGACAGTTTAGCAATCAGCCCCAGCATTTT.

This chain connects TRBV15 to TRBJ2-1; D perhaps matches TRBD1 (6 bases). CDR1 LNHNV and CDR2 YYDKDF come from the germline V gene (reference sequence). V was clipped by 0 bases and J by 8 bases, with 11 bases between them. The length of the CDR3 is 14 residues. The DNA for the CDR3 is TGTGCCACCAGCAGAGATCGGAAGGGGGATGAGCAGTTCTTC. Translating gives CATSRDRKGDEQFF.

Here the CDR3 reads CATISSGRKNEQYF. The CDR3 DNA reads as TGTGCCACCATTAGTAGCGGGAGGAAAAACGAGCAGTACTTC. The chain combines TRBV24-1 with TRBJ2-7, with 10 bases lining up with TRBD2. CDR1 and CDR2 (germline): KGHDR, SFDVKD. The CDR3 runs 14 residues. V shed 8 bases, J shed 5 bases, and the junction held 8 bases outside the gene matches.

The V gene is TRBV29-1, the J gene TRBJ1-2; 7 bases fit TRBD1. The germline gives CDR1 SQVTM, CDR2 ANQGSEA. Germline trimming cut 7 bases from V and 2 bases from J; bases unmatched to any gene: 10. This CDR3 spans 14 amino acids. The CDR3 nucleotides read TGCAGCGCCCAAGTAGGGGGCTTCAACTATGGCTACACCTTC. This codes for CSAQVGGFNYGYTF.

The gene calls are TRBV12-3 or TRBV12-4 and TRBJ2-1, with a possible D match to TRBD1 (6 bases). Trimming removed 7 bases at V and 10 bases at J, with 17 bases between. This CDR3 is 13 amino acids long. The CDR3 protein is CASITQGRREQFF. The CDR3, as DNA: TGTGCCAGCATCACCCAGGGGCGGCGGGAGCAGTTCTTC.

The chain carries TRBV19 and TRBJ1-4, with 8 nucleotides matching TRBD1. Germline V gene sequence: CDR1 LNHDA, CDR2 SQIVND (reference sequence). The CDR3 runs 16 residues. Trimming took 5 bases from V and 3 from J; bases not matched to a gene: 8. The DNA of the CDR3 is TGTGCCAGTAGTTCACGGGACAGGCGCCCTAATGAAAAACTGTTTTTT. The encoded protein is CASSSRDRRPNEKLFF. The whole variable domain, remainder taken from reference TRBV19 and TRBJ1-4, is DGGITQSPKYLFRKEGQNVTLSCEQNLNHDAMYWYRQDPGQGLRLIYYSQIVNDFQKGDIAEGYSVSREKKESFPLTVTSAQKNPTAFYLCASSSRDRRPNEKLFFGSGTQLSVL.

The chain uses TRBV6-5 and TRBJ2-5, with TRBD2 matching 10 bases. Germline values: CDR1 MNHEY, CDR2 SVGAGI. The CDR3 runs 14 residues. V trimming: 6 bases; J trimming: 2 bases; junction bases outside the gene matches: 3. In DNA form, the CDR3 reads TGTGCCAGCAGAGCGGGAGGGGGACAAGAGACCCAGTACTTC. It translates to CASRAGGGQETQYF.

This sequence joins TRBV4-2 and TRBJ1-6; 11 bases line up with TRBD1. The ends lost 0 bases at V and 7 bases at J; junction bases unmatched: 8. Germline V gene data show CDR1 as LGHNA and CDR2 as YNFKEQ. The CDR3 runs 18 residues. CDR3 protein: CASSQDPPGTGGNSPLHF. In DNA, the CDR3 is TGTGCCAGCAGCCAAGATCCCCCCGGGACAGGGGGAAATTCACCCCTCCACTTT.

J is TRBJ2-1 and V is TRBV4-2; 9 bases agree with TRBD1. With V trimmed by 1 base and J by 7 bases, 11 bases remained unmatched. CDR3 length equals 17 residues. Per the germline V gene, CDR1 is LGHNA and CDR2 is YNFKEQ. The CDR3 sequence: CASSQVTDRGFKNEQFF. Written as DNA, the CDR3 is TGTGCCAGCAGCCAAGTGACGGACAGGGGATTTAAAAATGAGCAGTTCTTC.

The rearrangement joins TRBV5-8 to TRBJ1-1, with D perhaps TRBD1 (5 bases). CDR3 size: 15 residues. Looked up from germline, CDR1 is SGHTS and CDR2 is YDEGEE. V was clipped by 4 bases and J by 3 bases, with 16 bases between them. The CDR3 nucleotides are TGTGCCAGCAGCCTGGACAAACGACTTTACACTGAAGCTTTCTTT. This codes for CASSLDKRLYTEAFF. Looking up the rest from reference TRBV5-8 and TRBJ1-1 gives the full variable domain: EAGVTQSPTHLIKTRGQQATLRCSPISGHTSVYWYQQALGLGLQFLLWYDEGEERNRGNFPPRFSGRQFPNYSSELNVNALELEDSALYLCASSLDKRLYTEAFFGQGTRLTVV.

The J gene is TRBJ2-6, the V gene TRBV9; TRBD2 is a possible D gene (5 bases). Germline CDR1 reads SGDLS; CDR2 reads YYNGEE. V was trimmed by 1 base and J by 0 bases, leaving 11 bases between them. The CDR3 contains 17 residues. CDR3 sequence (DNA): TGTGCCAGCAGCGTAACGAGGGCGAGCTCTGGGGCCAACGTCCTGACTTTC. Translating gives CASSVTRASSGANVLTF.

The chain uses TRBV2 and TRBJ1-5, with D hard to call. With 1 base removed from V and 3 bases from J, the gap between germline ends came to 7 bases. This CDR3 spans 14 amino acids. Germline loops: CDR1 SNHLY, CDR2 FYNNEI. The DNA for the CDR3 is TGTGCCAGCAGTGAAGTTAGTGTCAATCAGCCCCAGCATTTT. Translating it yields CASSEVSVNQPQHF.

The chain couples TRBV4-1 to TRBJ2-7, with a tentative D call TRBD2 (6 bases). Trimming stripped 4 bases from V and 3 bases from J, with 13 bases between. Per germline, CDR1 MGHRA and CDR2 YSYEKL. CDR3 size: 14 residues. The CDR3 loop reads CASSPRPGGYEQYF. The CDR3, as DNA: TGCGCCAGCAGCCCCCGGCCCGGGGGCTACGAGCAGTACTTC.

The chain has TRBV6-6 and TRBJ1-1; D ambiguous. Per germline, CDR1 MNHNY and CDR2 SVGAGI (reference sequence). Trimming left V 2 bases short and J 2 bases short, with 6 bases between. The CDR3 has 13 residues. The CDR3 sequence: CASSYGPNTEAFF. CDR3 sequence (DNA): TGTGCCAGCAGTTACGGCCCCAACACTGAAGCTTTCTTT.

This chain connects TRBV19 to TRBJ2-7; 7 bases align to TRBD1. Per the germline V gene, CDR1 is LNHDA and CDR2 is SQIVND (reference sequence). The trim removed 3 bases at V and 5 bases at J, leaving 4 bases unmatched. The CDR3 covers 13 residues. CDR3 region: CASSITGVDEQYF. The CDR3 nucleotides are TGTGCCAGTAGTATCACAGGGGTTGACGAGCAGTACTTC.

The rearrangement uses TRBV18 and TRBJ2-1; TRBD2 matches at 10 bases. Germline V gives CDR1 KGHSH, CDR2 LQKENI. V was pared by 1 base and J by 0 bases, with 6 bases of the junction left unmatched. This CDR3 is 18 amino acids long. The CDR3, as DNA: TGTGCCAGCTCACCACTTGCACTAGCGGGAACCTCCTACAATGAGCAGTTCTTC. Encoded protein: CASSPLALAGTSYNEQFF.

The genes are TRBV19 and TRBJ2-3; D gene ambiguous. The CDR3 totals 13 residues. Trimming cost V 3 bases and J 8 bases, with 12 bases left between them. Looked up from germline, CDR1 is LNHDA and CDR2 is SQIVND (reference sequence). CDR3 nucleotides: TGTGCCAGTAGTATCTCCCCGGAGACTACGCAGTATTTT. The encoded protein is CASSISPETTQYF.

This chain uses TRBV27 with TRBJ1-2; D is unresolved. The ends were cut back, 1 base at V and 3 bases at J, with 9 bases in the middle. The CDR3 totals 14 residues. Germline CDR1 MNHEY, CDR2 SMNVEV (reference sequence). The CDR3 spells CASSLFASDYGYTF. The CDR3 coding sequence is TGTGCCAGCAGTTTATTCGCCAGTGACTATGGCTACACCTTC.